This T cell receptor (beta chain) was sequenced for a study of Ad26.COV2.S vaccination and SARS-CoV-2 variants. Study in general: Ad26.COV2.S, an intramuscular injection, was given once or twice 56 days apart. Findings and limits, study-wide: Greater spike-specific TCR breadth was seen in vaccine recipients than in placebo recipients. Comparable non-spike TCR breadth was observed in vaccine and placebo recipients.

Measured with immunoSEQ multiplex PCR; TCRdb has only the in-frame clones, and not every one. This table has around 300,000 clones, roughly 88% appearing once. The treatment here: roughly 19 received Ad26.COV2.S at low or high dose, single or two shots; 5 received placebo; per-sample allocation not given. The samples date from day 63 after the first vaccine or placebo injection. An adult of 18-55 years in Boston served as donor. On this clone itself: No antigen is known for it.

The source material was peripheral blood, sampled in a trial of Ad26.COV2.S vaccine versus placebo. This TCR came from a person between 18 and 65 years old who received the Ad26.COV2.S COVID-19 vaccine or a placebo.

The CDR3 DNA reads TGTGCCAGTAGAGAGACTAACGGGACAGGAGTAAATCAGCCCCAGCATTTT. Translated, it gives CASRETNGTGVNQPQHF. V gene TRBV25-1 combines with J gene TRBJ1-5; 8 bases line up with TRBD1. Germline V CDR1 and CDR2: MGHDK, SYGVNS. J lost 4 bases, V lost 9 bases, and 17 bases had no gene match. This CDR3 spans 17 amino acids. The whole variable domain, filled in from reference TRBV25-1 and TRBJ1-5, reads EADIYQTPRYLVIGTGKKITLECSQTMGHDKMYWYQQDPGMELHLIHYSYGVNSTEKGDLSSESTVSRIRTEHFPLTLESARPSHTSQYLCASRETNGTGVNQPQHFGDGTRLSIL.